What follows describes a single T cell receptor (beta chain). The antigen is unknown. The PCR used 60 Vbeta and 13 Jbeta primers. Assay used: immunoSEQ multiplex PCR; TCRdb lists only in-frame clones, some missing. The data hold about 86,000 clones, with around 76% observed a single time. V shed 0 bases and J 3 bases; nucleotides not matched to a gene: 2. The CDR3 sequence is 16 residues long. Germline V CDR1 and CDR2: SGHNT, YYREEE (reference sequence). This entry is derived from a study of cytomegalovirus exposure and HLA in healthy donors. Study at large: About 85 million unique TCRs from HLA-typed donors were held in an early release of data.

Study-wide points: Sequencing depth roughly uniform across donors was assumed in presence/absence analyses. A reported reduction in N-insertions relative to the roughly 610-donor mean was seen in an Asian-associated ancestry cluster in a later analysis. In an earlier analysis, in fewer than 700 donors, most V segments appeared productive either ~87% or ~30% of the time.

The sequencing input was PBMCs. V and J are TRBV5-4 and TRBJ2-2, with TRBD2 matching over 10 bases. This clonotype originated in a woman between 45 and 60 years old in good health and CMV-seropositive. The chain's CDR3 is CASSLASGRYTGELFF. The CDR3 DNA sequence: TGTGCCAGCAGCTTGGCTAGCGGGAGATACACCGGGGAGCTGTTTTTT. Variable domain in full (rest from reference TRBV5-4 and TRBJ2-2): ETGVTQSPTHLIKTRGQQVTLRCSSQSGHNTVSWYQQALGQGPQFIFQYYREEENGRGNFPPRFSGLQFPNYSSELNVNALELDDSALYLCASSLASGRYTGELFFGEGSRLTVL.